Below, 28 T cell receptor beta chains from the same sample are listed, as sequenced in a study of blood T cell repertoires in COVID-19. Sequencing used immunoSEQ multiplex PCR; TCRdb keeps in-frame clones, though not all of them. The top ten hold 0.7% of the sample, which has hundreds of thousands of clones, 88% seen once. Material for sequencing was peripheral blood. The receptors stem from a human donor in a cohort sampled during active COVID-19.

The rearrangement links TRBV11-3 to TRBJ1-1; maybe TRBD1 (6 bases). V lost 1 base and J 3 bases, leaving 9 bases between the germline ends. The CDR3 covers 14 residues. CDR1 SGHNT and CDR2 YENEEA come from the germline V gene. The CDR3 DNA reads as TGTGCCAGCAGCTTAGGCCCAGGGGACACTGAAGCTTTCTTT. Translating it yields CASSLGPGDTEAFF. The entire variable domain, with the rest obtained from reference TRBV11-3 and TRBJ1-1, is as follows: EAGVVQSPRYKIIEKKQPVAFWCNPISGHNTLYWYLQNLGQGPELLIRYENEEAVDDSQLPKDRFSAERLKGVDSTLKIQPAELGDSAVYLCASSLGPGDTEAFFGQGTRLTVV.

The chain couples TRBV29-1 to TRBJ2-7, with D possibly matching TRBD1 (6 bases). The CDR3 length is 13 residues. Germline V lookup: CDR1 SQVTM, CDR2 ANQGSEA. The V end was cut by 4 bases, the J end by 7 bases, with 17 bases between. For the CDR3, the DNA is TGCAGCGTTGTTGGCTCAGGGGAGAGTGAGCAGTACTTC. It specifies CSVVGSGESEQYF.

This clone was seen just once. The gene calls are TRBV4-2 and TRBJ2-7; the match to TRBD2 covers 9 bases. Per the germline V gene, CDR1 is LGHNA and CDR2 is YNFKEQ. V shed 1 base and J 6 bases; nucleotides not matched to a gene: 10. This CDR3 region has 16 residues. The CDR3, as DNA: TGTGCCAGCAGCCAAGCCGTAGGGACTAGCCGAGGCGAGCAGTACTTC. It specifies CASSQAVGTSRGEQYF.

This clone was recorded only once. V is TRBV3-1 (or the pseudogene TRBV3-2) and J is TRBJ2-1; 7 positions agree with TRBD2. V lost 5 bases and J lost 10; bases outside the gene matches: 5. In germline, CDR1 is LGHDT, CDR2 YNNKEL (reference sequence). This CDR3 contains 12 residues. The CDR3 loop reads CASSYDSGEQFF. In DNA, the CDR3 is TGTGCCAGCAGCTATGATAGCGGGGAGCAGTTCTTC.

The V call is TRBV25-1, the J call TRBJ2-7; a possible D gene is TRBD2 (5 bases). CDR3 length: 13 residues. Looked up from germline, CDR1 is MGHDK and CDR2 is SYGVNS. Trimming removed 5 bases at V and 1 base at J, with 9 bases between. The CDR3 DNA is TGTGCCAGCAGTCCGGGGAAGTCCTACGAGCAGTACTTC. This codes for CASSPGKSYEQYF.

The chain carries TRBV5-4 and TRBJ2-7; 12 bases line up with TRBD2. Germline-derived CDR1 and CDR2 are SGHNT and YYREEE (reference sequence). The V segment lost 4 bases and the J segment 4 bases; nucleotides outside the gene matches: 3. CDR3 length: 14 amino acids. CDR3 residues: CASSPGTSGYEQYF. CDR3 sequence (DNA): TGTGCCAGCAGCCCCGGGACTAGCGGGTACGAGCAGTACTTC.

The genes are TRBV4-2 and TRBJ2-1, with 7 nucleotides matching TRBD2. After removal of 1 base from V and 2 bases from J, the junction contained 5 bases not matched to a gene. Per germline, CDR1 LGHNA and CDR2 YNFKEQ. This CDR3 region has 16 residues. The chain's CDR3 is CASSQVSSGAYNEQFF. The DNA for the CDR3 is TGTGCCAGCAGCCAAGTGTCTAGCGGAGCCTACAATGAGCAGTTCTTC.

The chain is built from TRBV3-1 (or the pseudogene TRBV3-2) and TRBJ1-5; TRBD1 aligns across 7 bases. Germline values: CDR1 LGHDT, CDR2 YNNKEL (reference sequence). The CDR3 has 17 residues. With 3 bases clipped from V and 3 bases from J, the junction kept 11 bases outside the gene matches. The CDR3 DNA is TGTGCCAGCAGCCACCTACTAAAACAGGGGAACAATCAGCCCCAGCATTTT. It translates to CASSHLLKQGNNQPQHF.

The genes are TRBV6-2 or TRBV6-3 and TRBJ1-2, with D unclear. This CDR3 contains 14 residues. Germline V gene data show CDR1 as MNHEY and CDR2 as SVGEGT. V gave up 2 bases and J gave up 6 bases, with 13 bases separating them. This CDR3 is CASSYGPGPHGYTF. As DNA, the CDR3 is TGTGCCAGCAGTTACGGGCCAGGTCCTCATGGCTACACCTTC.

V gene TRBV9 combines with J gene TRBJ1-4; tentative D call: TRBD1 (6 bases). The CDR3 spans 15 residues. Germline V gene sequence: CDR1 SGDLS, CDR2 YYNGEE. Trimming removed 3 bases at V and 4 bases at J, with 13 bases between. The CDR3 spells CASSATGQSNEKLFF. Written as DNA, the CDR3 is TGTGCCAGCAGCGCCACAGGGCAGAGTAATGAAAAACTGTTTTTT. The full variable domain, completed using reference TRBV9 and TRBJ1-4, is DSGVTQTPKHLITATGQRVTLRCSPRSGDLSVYWYQQSLDQGLQFLIQYYNGEERAKGNILERFSAQQFPDLHSELNLSSLELGDSALYFCASSATGQSNEKLFFGSGTQLSVL.

CDR3 in amino acids: CASSLGTSGSDEQFF. The DNA for the CDR3 is TGTGCCAGCAGCTTAGGGACTAGCGGGAGCGATGAGCAGTTCTTC. The V and J genes are TRBV7-3 and TRBJ2-1; 14 bases fit TRBD2. Trimming took 2 bases from V and 8 from J; bases not matched to a gene: 2. CDR1 SGHTA and CDR2 FQGTGA come from the germline V gene. The CDR3 has 15 residues.

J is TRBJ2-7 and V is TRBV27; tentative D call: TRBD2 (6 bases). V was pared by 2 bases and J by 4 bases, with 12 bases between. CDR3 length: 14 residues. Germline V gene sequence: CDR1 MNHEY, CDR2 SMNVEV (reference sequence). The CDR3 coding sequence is TGTGCCAGCAGTTTACGATCTCGGGGGTACGAGCAGTACTTC. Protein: CASSLRSRGYEQYF.

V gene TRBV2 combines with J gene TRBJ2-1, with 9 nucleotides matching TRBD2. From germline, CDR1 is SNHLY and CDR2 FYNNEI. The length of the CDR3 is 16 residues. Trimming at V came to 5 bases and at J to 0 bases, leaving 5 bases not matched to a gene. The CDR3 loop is CASSMGAGGSYNEQFF. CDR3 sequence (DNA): TGTGCCAGCAGTATGGGAGCGGGAGGCTCCTACAATGAGCAGTTCTTC.

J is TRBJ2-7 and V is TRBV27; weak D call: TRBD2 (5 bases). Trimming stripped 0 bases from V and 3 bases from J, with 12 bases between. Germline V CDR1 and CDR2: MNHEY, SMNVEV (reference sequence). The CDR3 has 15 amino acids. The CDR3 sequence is CASSLSEGPNYEQYF. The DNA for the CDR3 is TGTGCCAGCAGTTTATCCGAGGGTCCCAACTACGAGCAGTACTTC.

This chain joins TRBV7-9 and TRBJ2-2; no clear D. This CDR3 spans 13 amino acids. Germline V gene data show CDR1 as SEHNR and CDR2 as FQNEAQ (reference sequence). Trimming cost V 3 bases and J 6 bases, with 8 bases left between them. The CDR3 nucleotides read TGTGCCAGCAGCTTGTCCGGGTCCGGGGAGCTGTTTTTT. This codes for CASSLSGSGELFF.

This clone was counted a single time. CDR3 nucleotides: TGTGCCAGCAGCCTCGTAACAGGGAGATCCTACGAGCAGTACTTC. Protein: CASSLVTGRSYEQYF. The chain is built from TRBV7-9 and TRBJ2-7; D might be TRBD1 (6 bases). Germline CDR1 is SEHNR and CDR2 is FQNEAQ (reference sequence). The CDR3 has 15 residues. The V end was cut by 5 bases, the J end by 1 base, with 15 bases between.

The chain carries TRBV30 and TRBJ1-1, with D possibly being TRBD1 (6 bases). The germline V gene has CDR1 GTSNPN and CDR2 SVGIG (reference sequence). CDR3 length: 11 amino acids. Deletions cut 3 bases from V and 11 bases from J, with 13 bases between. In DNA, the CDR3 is TGTGCCTGGAGCCAGGGGCAGGTGGCTTTCTTT. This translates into CAWSQGQVAFF.

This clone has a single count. The DNA of the CDR3 is TGTGCCAGCCTGGGACAGCTAAACTACGAGCAGTACTTC. This gives the protein CASLGQLNYEQYF. The chain combines TRBV6-5 with TRBJ2-7; 7 bases line up with TRBD1. V lost 8 bases and J lost 3; bases outside the gene matches: 7. CDR1 and CDR2 from the germline V gene are MNHEY and SVGAGI. The CDR3 is 13 residues long.

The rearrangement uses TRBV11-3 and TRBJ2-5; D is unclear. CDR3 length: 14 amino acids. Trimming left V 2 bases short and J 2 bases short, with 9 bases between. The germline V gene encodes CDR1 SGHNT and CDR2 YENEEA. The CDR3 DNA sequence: TGTGCCAGCAGCTTAAACAGACAACAAGAGACCCAGTACTTC. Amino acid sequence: CASSLNRQQETQYF.

Here the CDR3 DNA reads TGCAGCGTTGAAGGGACTTACACTGAAGCTTTCTTT. Translation gives CSVEGTYTEAFF. The gene calls are TRBV29-1 and TRBJ1-1; D is undetermined. Germline V gives CDR1 SQVTM, CDR2 ANQGSEA. The CDR3 loop spans 12 amino acids. Trimming pared 1 base from V and 3 bases from J, leaving 6 bases between.

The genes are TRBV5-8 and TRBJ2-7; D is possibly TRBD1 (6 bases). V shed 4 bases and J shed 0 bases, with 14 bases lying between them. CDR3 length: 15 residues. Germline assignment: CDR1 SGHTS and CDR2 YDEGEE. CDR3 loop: CASSLSRGSSYEQYF. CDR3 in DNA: TGTGCCAGCAGCCTATCAAGGGGGTCCTCCTACGAGCAGTACTTC.

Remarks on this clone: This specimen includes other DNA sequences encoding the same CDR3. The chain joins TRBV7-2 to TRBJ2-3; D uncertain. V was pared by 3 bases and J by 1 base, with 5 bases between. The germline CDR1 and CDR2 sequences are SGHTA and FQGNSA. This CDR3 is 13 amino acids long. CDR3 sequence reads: CASSFSGTDTQYF. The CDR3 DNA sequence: TGTGCCAGCAGCTTCTCGGGCACAGATACGCAGTATTTT.

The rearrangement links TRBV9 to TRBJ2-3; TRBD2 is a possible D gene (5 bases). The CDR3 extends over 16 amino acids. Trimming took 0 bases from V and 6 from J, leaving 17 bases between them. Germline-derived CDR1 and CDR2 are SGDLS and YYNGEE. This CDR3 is CASSVVGEASSDTQYF. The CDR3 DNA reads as TGTGCCAGCAGCGTAGTTGGGGAAGCTAGCAGCGATACGCAGTATTTT.

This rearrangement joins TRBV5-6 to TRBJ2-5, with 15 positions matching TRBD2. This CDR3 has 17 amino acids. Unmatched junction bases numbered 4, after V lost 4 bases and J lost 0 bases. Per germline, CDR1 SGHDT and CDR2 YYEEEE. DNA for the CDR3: TGTGCCAGCAGCGTGGGGACTAGCGGGGGGAACCAAGAGACCCAGTACTTC. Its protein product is CASSVGTSGGNQETQYF.

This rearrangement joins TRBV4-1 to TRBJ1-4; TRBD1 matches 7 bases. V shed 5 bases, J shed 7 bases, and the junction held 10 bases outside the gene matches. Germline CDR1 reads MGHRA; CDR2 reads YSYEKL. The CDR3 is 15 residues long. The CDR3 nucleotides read TGCGCCAGCAGCGAACAGGGGATTTGGGGTGAAAAACTGTTTTTT. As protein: CASSEQGIWGEKLFF.

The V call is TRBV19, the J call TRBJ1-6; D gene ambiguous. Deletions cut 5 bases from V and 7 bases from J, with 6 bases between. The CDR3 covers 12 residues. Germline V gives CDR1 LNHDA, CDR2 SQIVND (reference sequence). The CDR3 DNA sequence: TGTGCCAGTAGTCACAAAAATTCACCCCTCCACTTT. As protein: CASSHKNSPLHF.

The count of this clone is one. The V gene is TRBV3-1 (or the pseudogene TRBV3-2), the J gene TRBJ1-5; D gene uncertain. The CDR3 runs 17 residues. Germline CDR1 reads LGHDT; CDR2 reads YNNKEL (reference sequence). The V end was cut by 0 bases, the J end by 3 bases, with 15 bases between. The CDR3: CASSQEVTYRYNQPQHF. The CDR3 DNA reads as TGTGCCAGCAGCCAAGAAGTAACCTACAGATACAATCAGCCCCAGCATTTT.

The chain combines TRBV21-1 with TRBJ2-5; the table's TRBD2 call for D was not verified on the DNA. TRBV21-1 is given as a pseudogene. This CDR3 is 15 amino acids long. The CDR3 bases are TGTGCCAGCAGCATCCCCGGGACTAGCGGAGAGACCCAGTACTTC. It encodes CASSIPGTSGETQYF.